A single sample gave rise to the 6 T cell receptor beta chains below, sequenced in a study of T cell changes during pregnancy in multiple sclerosis. Clones were read by immunoSEQ multiplex PCR, and TCRdb kept only the in-frame ones, dropping some. There are 55,000 to 65,000 clones in the sample; around 93% occur only once, and 0.35% to 0.45% lies in the top ten. The specimen comprised CD4+ T cells from peripheral blood mononuclear cells, sampled before pregnancy. The receptors originated from a female donor with multiple sclerosis, enrolled in a pregnancy study.

The count of this clone is one. The genes are TRBV5-4 and TRBJ2-5; TRBD2 agrees at 12 bases. V lost 2 bases and J lost 1; bases outside the gene matches: 6. The length of the CDR3 is 17 residues. CDR1 and CDR2 (germline): SGHNT, YYREEE (reference sequence). The CDR3 protein is CASSLPETSGSQETQYF. CDR3 coding DNA: TGTGCCAGCAGCTTACCGGAGACTAGCGGGAGCCAAGAGACCCAGTACTTC.

As concerns this clone: Other DNA sequences within the sample encode an identical CDR3. J is TRBJ2-3 and V is TRBV29-1; D not resolved. V gave up 4 bases and J gave up 3 bases, with 8 bases separating them. The germline gives CDR1 SQVTM, CDR2 ANQGSEA. The CDR3 spans 12 residues. The CDR3 is CSVVPGTDTQYF. In DNA form, the CDR3 reads TGCAGCGTTGTGCCGGGTACAGATACGCAGTATTTT.

This chain uses TRBV6-6 with TRBJ2-7; the match to TRBD1 covers 10 bases. Unmatched junction bases numbered 4, after V lost 0 bases and J lost 5 bases. The CDR3 is 15 amino acids. CDR1 is MNHNY, CDR2 SVGAGI, per germline (reference sequence). CDR3 region: CASSYSMGQGNEQYF. The CDR3 DNA follows: TGTGCCAGCAGTTACTCTATGGGACAGGGGAACGAGCAGTACTTC.

This chain links TRBV15 with TRBJ2-7; D might be TRBD2 (6 bases). Trimming removed 5 bases at V and 5 bases at J, with 19 bases between. Germline CDR1 and CDR2: LNHNV and YYDKDF (reference sequence). The CDR3 is 15 residues long. CDR3 sequence (DNA): TGTGCCACCAGCCGAGGAGAAGGCGGGATACACGAGCAGTACTTC. This codes for CATSRGEGGIHEQYF.

This sequence joins TRBV30 and TRBJ2-1; 13 nucleotides align to TRBD2. The germline V gene has CDR1 GTSNPN and CDR2 SVGIG (reference sequence). This CDR3 region has 14 residues. With V trimmed by 3 bases and J by 10 bases, 6 bases remained unmatched. The CDR3 sequence is CAWRTSGRGWEQFF. In nucleotides, the CDR3 is TGTGCCTGGAGAACTAGCGGGAGGGGATGGGAGCAGTTCTTC.

The chain combines TRBV7-2 with TRBJ2-3; D gene uncertain. V was clipped by 3 bases and J by 1 base, with 5 bases between them. The CDR3 is made up of 13 amino acids. CDR1 is SGHTA and CDR2 is FQGNSA in the germline V gene. This CDR3 reads CASSFRGTDTQYF. In DNA, the CDR3 is TGTGCCAGCAGCTTCCGTGGCACAGATACGCAGTATTTT.